This T cell receptor beta chain is from a study of beta chain features in type 1 diabetes. General study results and limits: Among patients with Type 1 diabetes, TCRB CDR3s were moderately but significantly shorter in every one of the four CD4+ subsets.

To note about this clone: Its antigen remains unknown.

Germline-derived CDR1 and CDR2 are SGHNT and YYREEE (reference sequence). The CDR3 length is 15 residues. The ends were cut back, 1 base at V and 3 bases at J, with 14 bases in the middle. The authors reverse transcribed all of the isolated RNA, so sequencing captured expressed TCRB transcripts. Repertoires were generated with immunoSEQ multiplex PCR, while TCRdb's copy carries only in-frame clones and drops some. The table includes over 200,000 clones, under 13% detected once. Sequences were obtained from naive CD4+ T cells from blood. The chain is built from TRBV5-4 and TRBJ2-7; D not certain. This receptor was obtained from a young man with type 1 diabetes. The CDR3 nucleotides read TGTGCCAGCAGCTTGCCCCGAACCTCCTACTACGAGCAGTACTTC. Translation: CASSLPRTSYYEQYF.